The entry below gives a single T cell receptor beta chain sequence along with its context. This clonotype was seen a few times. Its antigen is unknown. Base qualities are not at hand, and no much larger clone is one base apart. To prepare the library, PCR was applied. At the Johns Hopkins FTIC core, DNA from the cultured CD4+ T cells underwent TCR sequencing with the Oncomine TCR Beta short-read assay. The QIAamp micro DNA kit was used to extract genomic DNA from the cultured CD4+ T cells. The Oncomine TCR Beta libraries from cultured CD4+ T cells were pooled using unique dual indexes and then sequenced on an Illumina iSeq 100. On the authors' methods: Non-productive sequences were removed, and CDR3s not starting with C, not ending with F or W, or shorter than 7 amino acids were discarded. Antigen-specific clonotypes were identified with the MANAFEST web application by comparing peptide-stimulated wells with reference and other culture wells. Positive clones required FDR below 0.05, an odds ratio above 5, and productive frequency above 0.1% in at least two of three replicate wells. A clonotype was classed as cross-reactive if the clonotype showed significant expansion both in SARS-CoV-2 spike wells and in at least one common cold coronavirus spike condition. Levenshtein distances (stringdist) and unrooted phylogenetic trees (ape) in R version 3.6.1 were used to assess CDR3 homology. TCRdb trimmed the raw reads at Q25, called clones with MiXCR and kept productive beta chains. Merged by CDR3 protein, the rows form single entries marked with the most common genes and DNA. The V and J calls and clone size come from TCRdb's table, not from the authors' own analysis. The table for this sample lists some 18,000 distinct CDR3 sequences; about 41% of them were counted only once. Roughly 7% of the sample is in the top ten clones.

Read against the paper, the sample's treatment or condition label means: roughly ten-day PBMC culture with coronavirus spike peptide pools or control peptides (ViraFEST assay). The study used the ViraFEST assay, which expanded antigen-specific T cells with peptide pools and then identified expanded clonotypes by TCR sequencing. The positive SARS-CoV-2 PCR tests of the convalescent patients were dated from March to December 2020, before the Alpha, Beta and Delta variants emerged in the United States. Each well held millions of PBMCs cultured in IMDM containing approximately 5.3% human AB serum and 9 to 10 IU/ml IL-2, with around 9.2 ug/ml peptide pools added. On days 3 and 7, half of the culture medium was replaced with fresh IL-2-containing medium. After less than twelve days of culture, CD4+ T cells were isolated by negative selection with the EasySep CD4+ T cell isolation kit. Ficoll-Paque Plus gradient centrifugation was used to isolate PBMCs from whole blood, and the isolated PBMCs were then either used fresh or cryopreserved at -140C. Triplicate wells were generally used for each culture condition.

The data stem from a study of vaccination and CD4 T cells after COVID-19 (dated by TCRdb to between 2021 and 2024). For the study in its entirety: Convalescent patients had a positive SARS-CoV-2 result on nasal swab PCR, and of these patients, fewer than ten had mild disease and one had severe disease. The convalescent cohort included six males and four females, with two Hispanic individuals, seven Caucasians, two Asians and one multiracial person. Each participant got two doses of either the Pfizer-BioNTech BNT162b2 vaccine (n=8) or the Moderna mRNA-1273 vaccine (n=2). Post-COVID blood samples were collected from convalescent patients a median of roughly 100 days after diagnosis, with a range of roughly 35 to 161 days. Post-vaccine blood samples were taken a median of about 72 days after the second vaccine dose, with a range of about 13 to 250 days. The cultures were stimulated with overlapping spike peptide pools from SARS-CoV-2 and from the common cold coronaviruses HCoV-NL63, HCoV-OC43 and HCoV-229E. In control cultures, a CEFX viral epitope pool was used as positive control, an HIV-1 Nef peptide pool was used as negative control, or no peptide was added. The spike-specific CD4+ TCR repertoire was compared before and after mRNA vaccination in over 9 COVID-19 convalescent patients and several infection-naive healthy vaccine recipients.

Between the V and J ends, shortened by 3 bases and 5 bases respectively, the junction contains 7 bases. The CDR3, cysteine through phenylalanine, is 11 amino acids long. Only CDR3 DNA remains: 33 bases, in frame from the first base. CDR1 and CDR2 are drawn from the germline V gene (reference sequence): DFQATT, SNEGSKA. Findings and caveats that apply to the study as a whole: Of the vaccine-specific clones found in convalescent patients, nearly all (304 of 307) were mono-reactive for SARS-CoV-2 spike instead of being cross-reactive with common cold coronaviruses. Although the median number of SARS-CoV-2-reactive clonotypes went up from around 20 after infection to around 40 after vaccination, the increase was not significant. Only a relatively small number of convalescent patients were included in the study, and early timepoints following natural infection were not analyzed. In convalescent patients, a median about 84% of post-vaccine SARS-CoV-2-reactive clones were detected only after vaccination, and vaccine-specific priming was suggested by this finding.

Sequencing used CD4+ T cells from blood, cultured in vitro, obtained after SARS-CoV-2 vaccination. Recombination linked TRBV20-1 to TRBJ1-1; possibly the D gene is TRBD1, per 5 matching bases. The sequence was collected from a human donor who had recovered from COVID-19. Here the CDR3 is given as CSARGGTEAFF. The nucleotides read TGCAGTGCTAGGGGGGGGACTGAAGCTTTCTTT.